This paragraph reports one TCR beta chain. Its antigen is as yet unknown. The authors ran a second PCR of about 7 to 12 cycles using a sample-barcoded 5' primer and a J-beta primer mix. MiXCR, run by TCRdb on the 5' RACE reads, gives a single entry per CDR3 protein. The sample holds approximately 960,000 distinct CDR3 sequences; 25% to 30% are singletons and the top ten take about a tenth. The data were taken from a study of blood T cells in healthy people across ages. Between the trimmed V and J ends, which lost 4 bases and 8 bases, there was a span of 21 bases. The germline gives CDR1 SGHRS, CDR2 YFSETQ. CDR3 size: 15 residues. General study points: There was no known CMV status for donors, so expanded clonotype changes were possibly confounded.

These data also featured in a second study, about T cells of mothers and their children. This second study notes: Reverse transcription into cDNA received all extracted RNA, at about 1.5 ug per 15 ul.

This TCR was recovered from a middle-aged woman in good health. Sequenced: blood. This sequence joins TRBV5-1 and TRBJ1-2, with D possibly matching TRBD1 (6 bases). The CDR3 sequence is CASSPPLQGMGGYTF. CDR3 nucleotide sequence: TGCGCCAGCAGCCCCCCCCTCCAGGGGATGGGAGGCTACACCTTC.